These T cell receptor beta chains were read from a single sample in a study of T cells in tumors after PD-1 blockade. Here immunoSEQ multiplex PCR was the method, and the copy in TCRdb shows in-frame clones only, minus some. Among about 15,000 clones listed, about 63% were seen once. The sample here was tumor tissue, taken after anti-PD-1 treatment. These receptors were obtained from a human donor with cutaneous squamous cell carcinoma. Each CDR3 is given without its conserved first and last residue.

>10|TRBJ1-3|TRBV11-3
ASSAQGNTIY
>14|TRBJ2-2|TRBV11-3
ASSFWGGPNTGELF
>14|TRBJ2-1|TRBV15
ATSSGQDRDHNEQF
>14|TRBJ1-3|TRBV7-2
ASSSRGGLDGNTIY
>14|TRBJ2-1|TRBV4-3
ASSQETSAALNEQF
>10|TRBJ1-1|TRBV11-3
ASRDPGTEAF
>11|TRBJ2-3|TRBV7-9
ASSHDSTDTQY
>14|TRBJ2-1|TRBV5-8
ASSLAGRGQPREQF
>14|TRBJ2-7|TRBV12-5
ASGLVQRTGGDEQY
>8|TRBJ2-4|TRBV19
ASGPNIQY
>9|TRBJ2-1|TRBV19
ASSIGGEQF